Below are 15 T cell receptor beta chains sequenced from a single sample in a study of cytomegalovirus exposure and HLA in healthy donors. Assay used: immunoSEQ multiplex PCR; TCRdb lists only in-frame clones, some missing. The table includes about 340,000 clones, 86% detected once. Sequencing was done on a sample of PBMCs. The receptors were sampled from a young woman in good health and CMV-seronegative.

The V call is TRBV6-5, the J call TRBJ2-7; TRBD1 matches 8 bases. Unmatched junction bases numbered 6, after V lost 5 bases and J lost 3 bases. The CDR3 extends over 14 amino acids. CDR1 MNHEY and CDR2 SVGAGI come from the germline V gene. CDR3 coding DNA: TGTGCCAGCAGTACACCGACAGGGGACTACGAGCAGTACTTC. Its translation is CASSTPTGDYEQYF.

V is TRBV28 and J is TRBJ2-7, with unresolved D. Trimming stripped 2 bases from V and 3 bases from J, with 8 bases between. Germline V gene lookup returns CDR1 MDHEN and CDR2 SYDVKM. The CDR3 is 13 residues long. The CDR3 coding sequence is TGTGCCAGCAGTTTAGGCACCCACTACGAGCAGTACTTC. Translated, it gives CASSLGTHYEQYF.

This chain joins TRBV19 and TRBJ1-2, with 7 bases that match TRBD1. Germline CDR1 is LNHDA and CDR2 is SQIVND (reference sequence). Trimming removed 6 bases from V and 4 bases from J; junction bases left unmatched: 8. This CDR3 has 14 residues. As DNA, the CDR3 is TGTGCCAGTAGACAGGGCCAGGGGGTCTATGGCTACACCTTC. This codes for CASRQGQGVYGYTF. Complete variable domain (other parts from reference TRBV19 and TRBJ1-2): DGGITQSPKYLFRKEGQNVTLSCEQNLNHDAMYWYRQDPGQGLRLIYYSQIVNDFQKGDIAEGYSVSREKKESFPLTVTSAQKNPTAFYLCASRQGQGVYGYTFGSGTRLTVV.

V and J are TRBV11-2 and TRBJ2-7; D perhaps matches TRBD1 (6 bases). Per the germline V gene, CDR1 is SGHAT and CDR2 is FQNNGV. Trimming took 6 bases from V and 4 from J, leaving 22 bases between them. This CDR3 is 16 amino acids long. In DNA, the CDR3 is TGTGCCAGCAGACCCCGGGACAACTCCCCCCTTTACGAGCAGTACTTC. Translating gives CASRPRDNSPLYEQYF.

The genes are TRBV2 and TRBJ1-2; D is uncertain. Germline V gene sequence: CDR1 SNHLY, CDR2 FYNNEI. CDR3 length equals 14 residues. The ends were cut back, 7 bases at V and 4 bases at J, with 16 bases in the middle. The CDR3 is CASKREQSTYGYTF. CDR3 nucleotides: TGTGCCAGCAAGAGGGAACAGAGTACCTATGGCTACACCTTC.

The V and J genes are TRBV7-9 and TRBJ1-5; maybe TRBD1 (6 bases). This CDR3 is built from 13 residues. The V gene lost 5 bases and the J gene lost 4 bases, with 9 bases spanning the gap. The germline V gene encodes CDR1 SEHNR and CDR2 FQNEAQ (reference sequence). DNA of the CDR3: TGTGCCAGCAGCCCTCAGGGGAATCAGCCCCAGCATTTT. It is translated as CASSPQGNQPQHF.

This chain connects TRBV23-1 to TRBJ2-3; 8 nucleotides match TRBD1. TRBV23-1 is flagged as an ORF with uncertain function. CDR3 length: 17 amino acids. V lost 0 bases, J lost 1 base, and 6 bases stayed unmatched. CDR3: CASSQSPQGAGTDTQYF. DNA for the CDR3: TGCGCCAGCAGTCAATCGCCCCAGGGGGCTGGCACAGATACGCAGTATTTT.

This chain's CDR3 is CAISAGTGAQETQYF. CDR3 bases: TGTGCCATCAGCGCCGGGACAGGGGCTCAAGAGACCCAGTACTTC. The chain carries TRBV10-3 and TRBJ2-5; 10 bases align to TRBD1. The CDR3 sequence is 15 residues long. With 6 bases clipped from V and 2 bases from J, the junction kept 6 bases outside the gene matches. Germline loops: CDR1 ENHRY, CDR2 SYGVKD.

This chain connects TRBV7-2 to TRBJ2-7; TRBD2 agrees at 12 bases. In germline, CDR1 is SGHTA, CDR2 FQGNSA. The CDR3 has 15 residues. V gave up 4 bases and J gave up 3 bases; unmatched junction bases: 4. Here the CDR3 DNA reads TGTGCCAGCAGCTCACTAGCGGGAGGTAACTACGAGCAGTACTTC. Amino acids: CASSSLAGGNYEQYF. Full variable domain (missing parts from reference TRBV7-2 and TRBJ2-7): GAGVSQSPSNKVTEKGKDVELRCDPISGHTALYWYRQSLGQGLEFLIYFQGNSAPDKSGLPSDRFSAERTGGSVSTLTIQRTQQEDSAVYLCASSSLAGGNYEQYFGPGTRLTVT.

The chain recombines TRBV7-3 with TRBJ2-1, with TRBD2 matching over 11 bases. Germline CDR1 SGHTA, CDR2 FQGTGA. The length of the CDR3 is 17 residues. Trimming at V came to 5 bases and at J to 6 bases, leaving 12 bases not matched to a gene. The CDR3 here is CASSPGVAGGPGNEQFF. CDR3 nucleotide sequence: TGTGCCAGCAGCCCCGGGGTAGCGGGAGGGCCTGGCAATGAGCAGTTCTTC.

The CDR3 is CASSCVYARGTHEQYF. CDR3 nucleotides: TGCGCCAGCAGTTGTGTATACGCCAGGGGGACCCACGAGCAGTACTTC. V and J are TRBV10-1 and TRBJ2-7; 7 bases are shared with TRBD1. CDR1 WNHNN and CDR2 SYGVQD come from the germline V gene (reference sequence). The CDR3 is 16 residues long. J lost 5 bases, V lost 5 bases, and 15 bases had no gene match.

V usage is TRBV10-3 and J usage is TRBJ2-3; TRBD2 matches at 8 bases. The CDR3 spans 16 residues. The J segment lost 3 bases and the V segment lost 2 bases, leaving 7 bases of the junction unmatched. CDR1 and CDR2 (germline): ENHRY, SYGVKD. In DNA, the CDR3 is TGTGCCATCAGTGAGGTTAGCGGGATCCGGACAGATACGCAGTATTTT. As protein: CAISEVSGIRTDTQYF.

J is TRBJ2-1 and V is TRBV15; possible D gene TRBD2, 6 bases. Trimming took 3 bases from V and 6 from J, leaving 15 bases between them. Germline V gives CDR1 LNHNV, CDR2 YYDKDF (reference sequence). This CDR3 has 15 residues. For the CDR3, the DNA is TGTGCCACCAGCAGCCCCATAGCGGCAACCAATGAGCAGTTCTTC. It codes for CATSSPIAATNEQFF.

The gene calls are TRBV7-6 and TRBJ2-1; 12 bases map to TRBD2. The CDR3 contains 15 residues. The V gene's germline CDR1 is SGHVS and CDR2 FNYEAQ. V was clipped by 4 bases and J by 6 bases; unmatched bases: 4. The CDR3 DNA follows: TGTGCCAGCAGCTCGGGACTAGCGGGTGGCAATGAGCAGTTCTTC. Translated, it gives CASSSGLAGGNEQFF.

Written as DNA, the CDR3 is TGCGCCAGCAGACCCACGGGACTAGCGTCTCCCTACGAGCAGTACTTC. It is translated as CASRPTGLASPYEQYF. The gene calls are TRBV5-1 and TRBJ2-7, with 10 bases aligning to TRBD2. The CDR3 covers 16 residues. With V trimmed by 5 bases and J by 2 bases, 10 bases remained unmatched. In germline, CDR1 is SGHRS, CDR2 YFSETQ.